These T cell receptor beta chains were read from a single sample in a study of blood T cells in healthy people across ages. TCRdb analysed the 5' RACE reads with MiXCR anew, one entry per CDR3 protein. The table lists roughly 800,000 distinct CDR3 sequences, about a quarter of them singletons, with less than 3.5% in the top ten. The same data also contributed to another study, on T cells of mothers and their children.

Sequenced: blood. The source of these receptors is a boy younger than 18 in good health. Each CDR3 is given with its conserved first and last residue. The listing skips clone size in some rows; elsewhere it reads once, few, many or a size class.

size: .; V: TRBV7-9; CDR3: CASSTPDRGHREQYF
size: .; V: TRBV12-3/TRBV12-4; CDR3: CASSWGRGDQPQHF
size: .; V: TRBV2; CDR3: CASSEAGTMNTEAFF
size: few; V: TRBV12-3/TRBV12-4; CDR3: CASSPTSPGGLAQYF
size: .; V: TRBV6-5; CDR3: CASSRTETGDYEQYF
size: few; V: TRBV28; CDR3: CASSAPPGRYETDTQYF
size: .; V: TRBV29-1; CDR3: CSARVMNTEAFF
size: .; V: TRBV12-3/TRBV12-4; CDR3: CASSPTLWDRESYGYTF
size: few; V: TRBV24-1; CDR3: CATGRDQPQHF
size: few; V: TRBV30; CDR3: CAWSTLRAPETQYF
size: few; V: TRBV4-1; CDR3: CASSQDRLPNTIYF
size: few; V: TRBV27; CDR3: CASSHDRVNQPQHF
size: .; V: TRBV5-6; CDR3: CASKLMKASGNTIYF
size: many; V: TRBV29-1; CDR3: CSVELGPVGTQYF
size: .; V: TRBV5-1; CDR3: CASSLDMGHTGISEAFF